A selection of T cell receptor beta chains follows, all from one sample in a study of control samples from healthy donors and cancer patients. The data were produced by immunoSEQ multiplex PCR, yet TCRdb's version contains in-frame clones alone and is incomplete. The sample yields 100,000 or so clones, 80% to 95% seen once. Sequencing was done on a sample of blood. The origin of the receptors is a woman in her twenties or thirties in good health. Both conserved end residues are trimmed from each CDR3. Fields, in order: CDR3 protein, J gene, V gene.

ASSLLAGFYGYT TRBJ1-2 TRBV27
ASSFPTGAGNIQY TRBJ2-4 TRBV28
ASSLVVAGGRSTQY TRBJ2-3 TRBV7-2
ASSDPDRGDNQPQH TRBJ1-5 TRBV6-4
ASSADRGRSYGYT TRBJ1-2 TRBV19
ASSPFGDEQY TRBJ2-7 TRBV12-3/TRBV12-4
ASSVEAGGPSSYEQY TRBJ2-7 TRBV9
AWSRQGLRGPF TRBJ1-4 TRBV30
ASSYTGPTEAF TRBJ1-1 TRBV5-8
ASSQADRGNGNTIY TRBJ1-3 TRBV4-2
ASSLWGQGTGELF TRBJ2-2 TRBV5-8
ASRLTGTSVGEQY TRBJ2-7 TRBV28
ASSLVAGWLNEQF TRBJ2-1 TRBV7-9
ASSEWEGGELF TRBJ2-2 TRBV10-1
ASSLSSEQF TRBJ2-1 TRBV27
ASSDPWAADTQY TRBJ2-3 TRBV7-9
ASSEGGSSYNEQF TRBJ2-1 TRBV2
ASSFLSGREAF TRBJ1-1 TRBV7-3
ARGQGHPYEQY TRBJ2-7 TRBV27
SGGGLAVTGELF TRBJ2-2 TRBV29-1
ASSLGNYGYT TRBJ1-2 TRBV7-9
ASSFDRAREAF TRBJ1-1 TRBV5-6
ASSQDEIEQY TRBJ2-7 TRBV4-1
ASRIRGGTNEKLF TRBJ1-4 TRBV6-5
ASSPLSSADTQY TRBJ2-3 TRBV19
ASSLLSQGGNQPQH TRBJ1-5 TRBV6-5
ASSIWGGTEAF TRBJ1-1 TRBV5-5
ASSQHWAPRGTEAF TRBJ1-1 TRBV3-1/TRBV3-2
ASSQEDTIGSPLH TRBJ1-6 TRBV4-1